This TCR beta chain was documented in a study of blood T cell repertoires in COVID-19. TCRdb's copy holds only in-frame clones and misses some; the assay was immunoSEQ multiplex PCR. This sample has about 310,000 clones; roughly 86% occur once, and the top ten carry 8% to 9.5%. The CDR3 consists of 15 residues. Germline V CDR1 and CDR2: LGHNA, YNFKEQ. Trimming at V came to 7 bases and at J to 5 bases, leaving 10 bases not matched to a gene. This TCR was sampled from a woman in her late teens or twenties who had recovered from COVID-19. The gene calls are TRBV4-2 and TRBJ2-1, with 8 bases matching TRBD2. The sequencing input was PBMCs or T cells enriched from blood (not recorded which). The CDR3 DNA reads TGTGCCAGCAACCACAGACTAGCGTCTCACAATGAGCAGTTCTTC. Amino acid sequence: CASNHRLASHNEQFF.